There are many counts of the clone carrying this TCR beta chain. What it recognizes is unknown. This sample stems from a study of CD8 T cells in ankylosing spondylitis. Broader study findings: Reportedly, disease-linked clones are significantly enriched in ankylosing spondylitis patients' matched synovial fluid. Disease-linked clones proved CD8+ and comparatively uncommon in peripheral blood. Characteristic of ankylosing spondylitis blood, it appeared, was a TCR beta motif comprising 7 to 9 highly homologous variants.

CDR3 size: 13 residues. The germline CDR1 and CDR2 sequences are GTSNPN and SVGIG (reference sequence). V lost 0 bases to trimming and J lost 2 bases, with 5 bases between them. Construction of TCR beta libraries was performed using quantitative 5'-RACE with molecular barcodes. TCRdb used MiXCR to reprocess the 5' RACE reads, holding one entry per CDR3 protein. The table records about 36,000 distinct CDR3 sequences, 4.5% to 6% of them present only once. Source material: blood, either unsorted or a sorted T cell fraction (not recorded which). The origin of this receptor is a male donor with ankylosing spondylitis or in good health (not recorded which). V and J are TRBV30 and TRBJ2-1, with D unresolved. The CDR3 here is CAWSVLAYNEQFF. The CDR3 nucleotides read TGTGCCTGGAGTGTATTGGCCTACAATGAGCAGTTCTTC. The full variable domain, rest sourced from reference TRBV30 and TRBJ2-1, is SQTIHQWPATLVQPVGSPLSLECTVEGTSNPNLYWYRQAAGRGLQLLFYSVGIGQISSEVPQNLSASRPQDRQFILSSKKLLLSDSGFYLCAWSVLAYNEQFFGPGTRLTVL.